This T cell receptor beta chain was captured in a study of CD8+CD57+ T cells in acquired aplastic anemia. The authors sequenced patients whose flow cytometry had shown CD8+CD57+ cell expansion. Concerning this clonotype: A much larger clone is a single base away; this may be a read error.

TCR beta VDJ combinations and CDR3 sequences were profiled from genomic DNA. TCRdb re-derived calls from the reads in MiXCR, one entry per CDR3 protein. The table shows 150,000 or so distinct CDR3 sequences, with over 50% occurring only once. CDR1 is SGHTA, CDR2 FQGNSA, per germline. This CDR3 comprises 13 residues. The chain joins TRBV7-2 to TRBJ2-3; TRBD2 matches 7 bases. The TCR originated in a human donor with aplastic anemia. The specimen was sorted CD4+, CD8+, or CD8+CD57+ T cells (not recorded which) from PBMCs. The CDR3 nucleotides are TGTGCCGGCAGCTCGACTAGCACAGATGCGCAGTATTTT. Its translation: CAGSSTSTDAQYF. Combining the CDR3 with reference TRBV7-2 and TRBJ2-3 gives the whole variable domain GAGVSQSPSNKVTEKGKDVELRCDPISGHTALYWYRQSLGQGLEFLIYFQGNSAPDKSGLPSDRFSAERTGGSVSTLTIQRTQQEDSAVYLCAGSSTSTDAQYFGPGTRLTVL.